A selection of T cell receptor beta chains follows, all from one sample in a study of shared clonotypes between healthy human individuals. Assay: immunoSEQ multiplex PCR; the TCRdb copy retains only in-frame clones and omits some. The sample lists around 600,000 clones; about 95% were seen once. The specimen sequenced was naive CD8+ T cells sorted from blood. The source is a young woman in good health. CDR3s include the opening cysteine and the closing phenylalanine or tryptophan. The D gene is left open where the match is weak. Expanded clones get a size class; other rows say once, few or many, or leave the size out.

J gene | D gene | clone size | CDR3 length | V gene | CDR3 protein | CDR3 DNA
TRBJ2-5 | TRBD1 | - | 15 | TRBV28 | CASSFRGRGLETQYF | TGTGCCAGCAGTTTCCGGGGCAGGGGGCTAGAGACCCAGTACTTC
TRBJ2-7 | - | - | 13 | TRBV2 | CASKESGSYEQYF | TGTGCCAGCAAGGAGTCCGGCTCCTACGAGCAGTACTTC
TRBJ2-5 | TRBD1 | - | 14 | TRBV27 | CASSPRTGWETQYF | TGTGCCAGCAGTCCCCGGACAGGTTGGGAGACCCAGTACTTC
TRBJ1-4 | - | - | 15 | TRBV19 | CASSSPGTRNEKLFF | TGTGCCAGTAGTTCTCCCGGGACACGGAATGAAAAACTGTTTTTT
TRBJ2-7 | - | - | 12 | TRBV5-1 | CASRLGGGEQYF | TGCGCCAGCAGGTTGGGGGGCGGCGAGCAGTACTTC
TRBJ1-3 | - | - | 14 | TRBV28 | CASRPPRVGNTIYF | TGTGCCAGCAGACCTCCTCGGGTCGGAAACACCATATATTTT
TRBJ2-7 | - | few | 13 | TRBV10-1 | CASSKDSPGEQYF | TGCGCCAGCAGTAAGGACAGTCCCGGGGAGCAGTACTTC
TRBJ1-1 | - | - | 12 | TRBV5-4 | CASSAVGTEAFF | TGTGCCAGCAGCGCGGTTGGGACTGAAGCTTTCTTT
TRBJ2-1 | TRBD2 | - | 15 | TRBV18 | CASSPGTSAYNEQFF | TGTGCCAGCTCACCAGGGACTAGCGCGTACAATGAGCAGTTCTTC
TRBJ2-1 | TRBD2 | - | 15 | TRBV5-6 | CASSLEGGRHNEQFF | TGTGCCAGCAGCTTGGAGGGAGGGAGGCACAATGAGCAGTTCTTC
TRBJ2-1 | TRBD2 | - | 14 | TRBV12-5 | CASGLAGGVNEQFF | TGTGCTAGTGGTTTAGCGGGAGGGGTCAATGAGCAGTTCTTC
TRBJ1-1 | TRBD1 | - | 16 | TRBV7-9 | CASSTGDREWDTEAFF | TGTGCCAGCAGCACCGGGGACAGGGAATGGGACACTGAAGCTTTCTTT
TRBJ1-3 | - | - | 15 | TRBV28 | CASSLTGSSGNTIYF | TGTGCCAGCAGCCTCACGGGAAGCTCTGGAAACACCATATATTTT
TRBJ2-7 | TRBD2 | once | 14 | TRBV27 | CASSLSGGSYEQYF | TGTGCCAGCAGTTTAAGCGGGGGCTCCTACGAGCAGTACTTC
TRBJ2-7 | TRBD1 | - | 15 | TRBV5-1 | CASSLDRQGGYEQYF | TGCGCCAGCAGCCTGGACAGACAGGGGGGCTACGAGCAGTACTTC
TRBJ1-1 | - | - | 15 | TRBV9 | CASSANPAGGTEAFF | TGTGCCAGCAGCGCCAACCCGGCGGGGGGCACTGAAGCTTTCTTT
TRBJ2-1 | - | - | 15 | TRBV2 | CASSDLPGSYNEQFF | TGTGCCAGCAGTGATTTGCCTGGCTCCTACAATGAGCAGTTCTTC
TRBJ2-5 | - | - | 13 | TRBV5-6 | CASSLESGQTQYF | TGTGCCAGCAGCTTGGAGTCGGGACAGACCCAGTACTTC
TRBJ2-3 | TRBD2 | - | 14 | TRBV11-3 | CASSFGLGGDTQYF | TGTGCCAGCAGCTTCGGACTAGGCGGAGATACGCAGTATTTT
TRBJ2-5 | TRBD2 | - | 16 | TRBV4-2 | CASSQELASGRETQYF | TGTGCCAGCAGCCAAGAGCTCGCTAGCGGGCGAGAGACCCAGTACTTC
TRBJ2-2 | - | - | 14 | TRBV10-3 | CAILGGAAPGELFF | TGTGCCATCCTTGGAGGGGCCGCCCCAGGGGAGCTGTTTTTT
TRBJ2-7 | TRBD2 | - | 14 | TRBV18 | CASSPAGGSYEQYF | TGTGCCAGCTCACCAGCGGGAGGCTCCTACGAGCAGTACTTC
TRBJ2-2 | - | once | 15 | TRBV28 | CASRPWRPNTGELFF | TGTGCCAGCAGGCCCTGGCGCCCGAACACCGGGGAGCTGTTTTTT
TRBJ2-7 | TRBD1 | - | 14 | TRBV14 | CASSPGQVLYEQYF | TGTGCCAGCAGCCCGGGACAGGTGCTCTACGAGCAGTACTTC
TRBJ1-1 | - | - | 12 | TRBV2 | CASHPGAVEAFF | TGTGCCAGCCACCCGGGGGCGGTTGAAGCTTTCTTT
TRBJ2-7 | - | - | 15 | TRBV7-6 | CASSLSTSSAYEQYF | TGTGCCAGCAGCCTCTCGACTAGTTCGGCCTACGAGCAGTACTTC
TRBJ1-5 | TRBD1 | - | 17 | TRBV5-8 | CASSLTMTGGSNQPQHF | TGTGCCAGCAGCTTGACCATGACAGGGGGTAGCAATCAGCCCCAGCATTTT
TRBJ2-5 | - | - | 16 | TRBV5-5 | CASSSGGASSQETQYF | TGTGCCAGCAGCTCCGGAGGGGCTAGCAGCCAAGAGACCCAGTACTTC
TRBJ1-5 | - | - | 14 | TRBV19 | CASKRLGGNQPQHF | TGTGCCAGTAAACGACTGGGGGGGAATCAGCCCCAGCATTTT
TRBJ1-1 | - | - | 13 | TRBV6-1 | CASSEASYTEAFF | TGTGCCAGCAGTGAAGCGAGCTACACTGAAGCTTTCTTT
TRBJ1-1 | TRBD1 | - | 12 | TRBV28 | CASSLGTGEAFF | TGTGCCAGCAGTCTTGGGACAGGTGAAGCTTTCTTT
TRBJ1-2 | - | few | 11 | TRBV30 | CAWNRDGGYTF | TGTGCCTGGAACAGGGACGGTGGCTACACCTTC
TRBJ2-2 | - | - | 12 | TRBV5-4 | CASSPGTGELFF | TGTGCCAGCAGCCCTGGGACCGGGGAGCTGTTTTTT
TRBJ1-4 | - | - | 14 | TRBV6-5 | CASSWSQDNEKLFF | TGTGCCAGCAGTTGGTCCCAGGATAATGAAAAACTGTTTTTT
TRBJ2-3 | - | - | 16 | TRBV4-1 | CASSPEVGISVGTQYF | TGCGCCAGCAGCCCCGAGGTAGGGATATCGGTTGGTACGCAGTATTTT
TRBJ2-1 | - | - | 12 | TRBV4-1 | CASSQQGNEQFF | TGCGCCAGCAGCCAGCAGGGTAATGAGCAGTTCTTC
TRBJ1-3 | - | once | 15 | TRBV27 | CASSLSMVSGNTIYF | TGTGCCAGCAGTTTATCGATGGTCAGTGGAAACACCATATATTTT
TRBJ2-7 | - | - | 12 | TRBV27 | CASSYVRGEQYF | TGTGCCAGCAGTTATGTGAGGGGGGAGCAGTACTTC
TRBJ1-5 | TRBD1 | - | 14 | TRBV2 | CASSSRDRVKPQHF | TGTGCCAGCAGTTCCCGGGACAGGGTTAAGCCCCAGCATTTT
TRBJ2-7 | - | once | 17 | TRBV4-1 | CASSQEFGLDFLYEQYF | TGCGCCAGCAGCCAAGAGTTCGGTTTAGACTTTCTCTACGAGCAGTACTTC
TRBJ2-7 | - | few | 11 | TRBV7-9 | CASSLTEAQYF | TGTGCCAGCAGCTTAACGGAAGCGCAGTACTTC
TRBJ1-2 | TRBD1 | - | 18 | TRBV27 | CASSLSQMPAGQGRGYTF | TGTGCCAGCAGTTTATCGCAGATGCCAGCGGGACAGGGACGCGGCTACACCTTC
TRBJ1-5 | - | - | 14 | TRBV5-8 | CASSTRGQPKPQHF | TGTGCCAGCAGCACCCGAGGACAGCCTAAGCCCCAGCATTTT
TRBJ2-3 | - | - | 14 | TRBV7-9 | CASSLVSGPDTQYF | TGTGCCAGCAGCTTAGTTTCAGGTCCAGATACGCAGTATTTT
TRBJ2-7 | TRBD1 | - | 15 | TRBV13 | CASSWTGWSAHEQYF | TGTGCCAGCAGCTGGACAGGGTGGTCGGCCCACGAGCAGTACTTC
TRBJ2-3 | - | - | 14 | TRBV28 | CASSFRTYRDTQYF | TGTGCCAGCAGTTTTAGAACCTACCGAGATACGCAGTATTTT
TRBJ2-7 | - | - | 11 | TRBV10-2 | CASSEMYEQYF | TGCGCCAGCAGTGAAATGTACGAGCAGTACTTC